This note documents a single TCR beta chain sequence. There is no known antigen for this receptor. Base-call qualities are not available, and no considerably larger clone is one nucleotide away. The sample belongs to a study of shared clonotypes between healthy human individuals (dated by TCRdb to about 2020). A note on the overall study: Three men and a couple of women, aged 18 to 49 years, made up the cohort. For each donor, CD4 naive and CD4 memory were each given three plates, CD8 naive was given two plates, and CD8 memory was given one plate. To estimate repertoire size and how much clonotype sharing occurs between individuals, the study deeply sequenced the blood TCR repertoires of five or six healthy adults. Different laboratories and diverse techniques were used to prepare libraries and sequence TCR repertoires, to increase sequencing depth and limit assay-specific biases. Leukapheresis yielded between about 0.94 and 9 billion PBMCs per donor. What the work shows at the level of the full study, not this receptor alone: Pairwise subsampling led to the expectation that sequencing depth would affect the degree of clonotype sharing among donors. Sampling was limited to blood, and TCR repertoires in tissue likely differ from TCR repertoires in blood. Estimated clonotype richness was generally larger for naive than for memory subsets. Higher generation probabilities were observed for clonotypes shared by all four sorted-subset donors than for non-shared clonotypes. Rarefaction of sorted-subset datasets indicated incomplete sequencing despite the large sequencing depth. Because the study included only a small number of donors, the genetic and exposure-history diversity represented was limited. Sharing across four donors was observed for about 4.8% of naive CD4, under 4% of naive CD8, roughly 2.4% of memory CD4, and roughly 0.4% of memory CD8 clonotypes.

Via the germline V gene, CDR1 is KGHSH and CDR2 LQKENI. V loses 3 bases at its end and J loses 3 bases; junction bases beyond the gene matches: 10. The CDR3 holds 16 amino acids from the cysteine to the phenylalanine. Only the CDR3 part of the read is kept: 48 bases, read in frame from the first base. Using the deep immunoSEQ assay, TCR CDR3 regions were amplified from genomic DNA by multiplex PCR. Extracted genomic DNA from each cell subset was distributed evenly across all wells of several immunoSEQ 96-well plates, and each plate was treated as a replicate. For sorted subsets, around 200 ng genomic DNA, equal to tens of thousands of T cell genomes, was loaded into each replicate PCR. The purified libraries were quantified using a Qubit 3.0 fluorometer, sized with a Bioanalyzer 2100, and then quantified again using the KAPA Library Quantification kit. Every immunoSEQ 96-well plate was sequenced on a separate single-read 150-cycle Illumina NextSeq 550 flow cell. Concerning the study's data processing: Because the immunoSEQ output included only junctional sequences and no quality scores, the filtering could not be the same as the filtering used for full-length reads. To assign V/J genes and CDR3, sequences were annotated against IMGT germline references using PyIR, a Python wrapper for IgBLAST v1.9. Reads were removed for weak V/J assignments (E-value above 1e-6), missing CDR3, stop codons, out-of-frame junctions, or ambiguous translated residues. V3J clonotypes were defined as sequences sharing an identical inferred V gene, J gene, and CDR3 amino acid sequence. To compute the percentage overlap between repertoires, the number of shared unique clonotypes was divided by the size of the smaller repertoire. RTK rarefaction, the Chao1 estimator, and Recon v2.1 estimates of unobserved clonotypes were used to assess repertoire richness. For all TCRbeta clonotypes obtained by the gDNA method from several donors, generation probabilities were computed with OLGA. TCRdb took this table from immuneACCESS and kept in-frame rearrangements with V and J called. Such tables lack part of the clones; where checked against another copy, unresolved V genes explain under half of the gap, and the rest is unexplained. V and J calls and clone size are given by that table; D and trimming were obtained from the DNA. Here the sample has hundreds of thousands of clones; less than 85% occur a single time. The ten biggest clones cover approximately 1.7% of the sample.

Donors were healthy HIV-negative adults with no recently reported acute infections or vaccinations. All donors were Caucasian adults living in Nashville, Tennessee, USA. CD4+ T cells were enriched by magnetic negative selection, after which naive cells were positively selected on CD45RA and the negative fraction was taken as the memory subset. Blood was collected by leukapheresis, and PBMCs were isolated by Ficoll-Histopaque density gradient centrifugation and then cryopreserved in liquid nitrogen vapor phase. Analytical flow cytometry was used to check the purity and quantity of each magnetically sorted T cell population. Genomic DNA was isolated from each sorted fraction and quantified by UV absorbance on a Nanodrop 2000c.

Sample: memory CD4+ T cells sorted from blood. This sample's cell subset or site label indicates: CD45RA-negative fraction. The V and J genes are TRBV18 and TRBJ1-1, and 7 junctional nucleotides match TRBD1. The receptor comes from a woman aged 25 to 39 in good health. The DNA sequence follows: TGTGCCAGCTCACCGACAGGGCTTTTAGAGGACACTGAAGCTTTCTTT. This yields the protein CASSPTGLLEDTEAFF.